These 6 T cell receptor beta chains originate from one sample sequenced in a study of tissue T cells after allogeneic stem cell transplantation. Time point meaning: mouse harvest day 7 after allogeneic transplant. The graft held 10^6 splenic CD5+ T cells and 10^7 T-cell-depleted bone marrow cells. Measured with immunoSEQ multiplex PCR; TCRdb has only the in-frame clones, and not every one. The sample shows some 6,600 clones, around 50% of them seen only once. The sample comprised gut tissue. The source is a female BALB/c mouse given C57BL/6 T cells with graft-versus-host disease after an allogeneic hematopoietic cell transplant.

Details on this clone: The gene names given are mouse names. Coverage ceases 1 residue before the CDR3 finishes, and the germline J gene fills in the end. The rearrangement links TRBV20 to TRBJ2-3, with D possibly called TRBD1 or TRBD2 (5 bases each). CDR1 is GFQATS and CDR2 is STVNSAI in the germline V gene. The CDR3 length is 11 residues. This CDR3 reads CGGVGAETLYF. Incomplete CDR3 DNA: TGTGGGGGGGTAGGTGCAGAAACGCTGTAT.

This clone occurred a few times. All gene names here are mouse names. The read ends 1 residue shy of where the CDR3 ends; the end is completed using the germline J gene. This sample also contains other DNA sequences that code for the same CDR3. V and J are TRBV16 and TRBJ2-3, with D perhaps matching TRBD1 (6 bases). CDR3 size: 13 residues. The V end was cut by 3 bases, the J end by 4 bases, with 8 bases between. Germline V gene data show CDR1 as SGHSA and CDR2 as FRNQAP. CDR3 bases read: TGTGCAAGCAGCTTTACAGGGACAGAAACGCTGTAT. Its translation: CASSFTGTETLY. The whole CDR3 is CASSFTGTETLYF.

As concerns this clone: The genes are named according to mouse. Read coverage stops 1 residue before the CDR3 terminus; the germline J gene supplies the remainder. The chain has TRBV26 and TRBJ1-5; a weak D match, TRBD1 (5 bases). Trimming stripped 4 bases from V and 1 base from J, with 5 bases between. This CDR3 has 13 amino acids. Germline-derived CDR1 and CDR2 are KGHPV and FQNQEV (reference sequence). The CDR3 region is CASSRDNNQAPLF. CDR3 DNA (partial): TGTGCCAGCAGTCGGGACAACAACCAGGCTCCGCTT.

This clone was recorded a few times. The gene names given are mouse names. The read ends 1 residue shy of where the CDR3 ends; the end is completed using the germline J gene. The V and J genes are TRBV3 and TRBJ2-7; 12 bases agree with TRBD2. V dropped 3 bases and J dropped 6; count of bases not matched to a gene: 3. Germline lookup yields CDR1 SNHLY and CDR2 FYNGKV (reference sequence). This CDR3 region has 14 residues. The CDR3 loop is CASSFDWGGLEQYF. The sequenced CDR3 bases are TGTGCCAGCAGCTTCGACTGGGGGGGCCTTGAACAGTAC.

In the case of this clone: Genes and germline are mouse. CDR3 protein: CASSDASGARYEQYF. Incomplete CDR3 DNA: TGTGCCAGCAGTGATGCATCCGGGGCGCGATATGAACAGTAC. The chain has TRBV13-1 and TRBJ2-7; D may be TRBD1 or TRBD2 (5 bases each). The read terminates 1 residue before the CDR3 end, so the remaining end is supplied by the germline J gene. Germline V CDR1 and CDR2: NSHNY, SYGAGN. The CDR3 consists of 15 residues. V was pared by 0 bases and J by 4 bases, with 14 bases between.

As for this clone: Gene names and germline match the mouse. The read terminates 1 residue before the CDR3 end, so the remaining end is supplied by the germline J gene. This chain connects TRBV26 to TRBJ2-5; 8 nucleotides agree with TRBD2. Unmatched junction bases numbered 4, after V lost 4 bases and J lost 4 bases. This CDR3 contains 14 residues. CDR1 and CDR2 (germline): KGHPV, FQNQEV (reference sequence). Incomplete CDR3 DNA: TGTGCCAGCAGTCCCCGACTGGGGAAAGACACCCAGTAC. The encoded protein is CASSPRLGKDTQY. The whole CDR3 protein reads CASSPRLGKDTQYF. The full variable domain, with the rest looked up from reference TRBV26 and TRBJ2-5, is NSKVIQTPRYLVKGQGQKAKMRCIPEKGHPVVFWYQQNKNNEFKFLINFQNQEVLQQIDMTEKRFSAECPSNSPCSLEIQSSEAGDSALYLCASSPRLGKDTQYFGPGTRLLVL.